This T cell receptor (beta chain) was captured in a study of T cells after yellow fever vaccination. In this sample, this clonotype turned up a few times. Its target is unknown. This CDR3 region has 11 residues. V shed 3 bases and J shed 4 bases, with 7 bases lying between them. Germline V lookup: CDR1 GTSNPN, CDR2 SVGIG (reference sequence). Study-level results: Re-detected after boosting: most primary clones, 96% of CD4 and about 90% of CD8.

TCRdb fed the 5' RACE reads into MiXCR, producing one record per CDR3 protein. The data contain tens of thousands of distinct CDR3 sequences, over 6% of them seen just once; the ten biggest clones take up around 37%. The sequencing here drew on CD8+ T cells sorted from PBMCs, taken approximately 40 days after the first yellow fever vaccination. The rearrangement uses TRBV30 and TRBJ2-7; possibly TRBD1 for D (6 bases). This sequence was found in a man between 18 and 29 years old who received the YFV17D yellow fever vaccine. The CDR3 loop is CAWRTGYEQYF. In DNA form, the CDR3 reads TGTGCCTGGAGAACAGGGTACGAGCAGTACTTC.